This TCR beta chain was sequenced for a study of early T cells in non-severe SARS-CoV-2 infection. TCRdb re-analysed the 5' RACE reads in MiXCR, keeping a single row per CDR3 protein. Seen here are under 90,000 distinct CDR3 sequences, under 15% observed once, and the top ten hold about 6.4%. What was sequenced was whole blood. This clonotype originated in an adult who was a healthcare worker with PCR-confirmed SARS-CoV-2 infection or an uninfected control (not recorded which).

The CDR3: CASSLVWTGNPYEQYF. DNA for the CDR3: TGTGCCAGCAGCTTAGTATGGACAGGGAACCCCTACGAGCAGTACTTC. V is TRBV11-2 and J is TRBJ2-7, with 8 bases identical to TRBD1. CDR1 and CDR2 (germline): SGHAT, FQNNGV. The CDR3 contains 16 residues. The V and J ends lost 1 base and 2 bases, in that order; junction bases with no gene match: 7.